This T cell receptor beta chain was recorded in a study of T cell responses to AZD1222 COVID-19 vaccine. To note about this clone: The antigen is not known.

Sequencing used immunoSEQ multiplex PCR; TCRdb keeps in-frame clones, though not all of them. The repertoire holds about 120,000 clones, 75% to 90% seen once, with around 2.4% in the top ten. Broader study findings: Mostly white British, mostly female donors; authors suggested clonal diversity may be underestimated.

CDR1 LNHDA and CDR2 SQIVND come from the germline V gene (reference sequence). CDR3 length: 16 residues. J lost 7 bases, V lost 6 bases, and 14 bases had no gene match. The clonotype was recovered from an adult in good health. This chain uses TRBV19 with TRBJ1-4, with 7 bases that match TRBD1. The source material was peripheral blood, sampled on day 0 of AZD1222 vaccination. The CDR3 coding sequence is TGTGCCAGTAGCCGAAGGGGGGACAGCAGGGGTGAAAAACTGTTTTTT. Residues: CASSRRGDSRGEKLFF.